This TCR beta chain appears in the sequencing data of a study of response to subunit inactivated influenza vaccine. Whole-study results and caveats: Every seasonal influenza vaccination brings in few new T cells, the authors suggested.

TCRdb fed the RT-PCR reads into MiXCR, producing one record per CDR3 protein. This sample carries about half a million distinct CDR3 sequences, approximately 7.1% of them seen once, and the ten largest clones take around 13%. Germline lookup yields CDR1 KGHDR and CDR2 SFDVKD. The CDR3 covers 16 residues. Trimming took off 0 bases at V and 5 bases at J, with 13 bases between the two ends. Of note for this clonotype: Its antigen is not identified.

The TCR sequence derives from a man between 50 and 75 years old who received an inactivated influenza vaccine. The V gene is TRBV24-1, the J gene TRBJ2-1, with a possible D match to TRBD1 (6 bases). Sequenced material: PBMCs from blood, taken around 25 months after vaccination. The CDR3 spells CATSDLGVGGNNEQFF. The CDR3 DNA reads TGTGCCACCAGTGATTTGGGGGTAGGGGGTAACAATGAGCAGTTCTTC.